The 15 T cell receptor beta chains below come from one sample, sequenced in a study of early T cells in non-severe SARS-CoV-2 infection. A single record per CDR3 protein comes from TCRdb applying MiXCR to the 5' RACE reads. There are about 21,000 distinct CDR3 sequences in the sample; around 4.6% occur only once, and approximately 15% lies in the top ten. The sequencing input was whole blood. The receptors derive from an adult who was a healthcare worker with PCR-confirmed SARS-CoV-2 infection or an uninfected control (not recorded which).

V usage is TRBV7-9 and J usage is TRBJ1-4; 8 bases agree with TRBD1. With 5 bases clipped from V and 4 bases from J, the junction kept 12 bases outside the gene matches. CDR1 is SEHNR and CDR2 is FQNEAQ in the germline V gene (reference sequence). This CDR3 has 17 residues. For the CDR3, the DNA is TGTGCCAGCAGCCCAGCGCGGCAGGGGGCCCATAATGAAAAACTGTTTTTT. Translation gives CASSPARQGAHNEKLFF.

Sample share makes this clonotype medium-sized. The V gene is TRBV29-1, the J gene TRBJ2-3; D ambiguous. CDR1 and CDR2 (germline): SQVTM, ANQGSEA. Trimming removed 7 bases from V and 4 bases from J, with 15 bases in between. There are 13 residues in the CDR3. This chain's CDR3 is CSGRQNPADTQYF. CDR3 DNA sequence: TGCAGCGGTAGACAAAATCCCGCAGATACGCAGTATTTT.

This clonotype was seen many times. The V and J genes are TRBV7-6 and TRBJ1-1; no reliable D call. Germline assignment: CDR1 SGHVS and CDR2 FNYEAQ. The CDR3 covers 15 residues. V was pared by 5 bases and J by 4 bases, with 17 bases between. Here the CDR3 reads CASSRTFGVGTEAFF. CDR3 coding DNA: TGTGCCAGCAGCCGAACTTTCGGGGTTGGCACTGAAGCTTTCTTT.

This clonotype occurred a few times. The chain combines TRBV7-2 with TRBJ1-1; TRBD1 is a possible D gene (5 bases). V lost 7 bases and J lost 7, with 19 bases in between. The CDR3 loop spans 14 amino acids. CDR1 SGHTA and CDR2 FQGNSA come from the germline V gene. The CDR3 nucleotides read TGTGCCAGCACTCCGCAGGGAAGGACTGGTGAAGCTTTCTTT. It yields the protein CASTPQGRTGEAFF.

This clonotype was seen only a few times. The chain links TRBV7-9 to TRBJ1-1, with D perhaps TRBD1 (5 bases). The CDR3 length is 14 residues. Trimming took off 2 bases at V and 1 base at J, with 8 bases between the two ends. Germline assignment: CDR1 SEHNR and CDR2 FQNEAQ (reference sequence). The CDR3 DNA reads as TGTGCCAGCAGCTTAAAGGACACGAACACTGAAGCTTTCTTT. Encoded protein: CASSLKDTNTEAFF.

The table lists this clonotype with a few counts. V gene TRBV2 combines with J gene TRBJ1-6; 7 nucleotides line up with TRBD1. With V trimmed by 3 bases and J by 0 bases, 5 bases remained unmatched. The CDR3 is 17 residues long. CDR1 SNHLY and CDR2 FYNNEI come from the germline V gene. The CDR3 loop reads CASSEETGTSYNSPLHF. CDR3 bases: TGTGCCAGCAGTGAGGAGACAGGGACCTCCTATAATTCACCCCTCCACTTT.

This clonotype was seen at least ten times. The V and J genes are TRBV20-1 and TRBJ2-2; no firm D call. V lost 2 bases and J 7 bases, leaving 14 bases between the germline ends. Germline V gene sequence: CDR1 DFQATT, CDR2 SNEGSKA (reference sequence). The CDR3 covers 14 residues. As DNA, the CDR3 is TGCAGTGCTAGAAGGACCCTTTTTGGCGGGGAGCTGTTTTTT. This encodes CSARRTLFGGELFF.

This clonotype was counted at least ten times. The chain combines TRBV10-3 with TRBJ1-4, with 9 bases matching TRBD1. Germline CDR1 ENHRY, CDR2 SYGVKD. V lost 6 bases to trimming and J lost 6 bases; unmatched junction nucleotides: 5. This CDR3 has 14 residues. The CDR3, as DNA: TGTGCCATCAGGATGGACAGGGGAGATGAAAAACTGTTTTTT. Translating gives CAIRMDRGDEKLFF.

This clonotype showed up many times. The J gene is TRBJ2-7, the V gene TRBV7-2, with D hard to call. This CDR3 is 13 amino acids long. Germline assignment: CDR1 SGHTA and CDR2 FQGNSA. Trimming removed 2 bases at V and 2 bases at J, with 7 bases between. CDR3 DNA: TGTGCCAGCAGCTTAACGGTACCCTACGAGCAGTACTTC. It translates to CASSLTVPYEQYF. Using reference TRBV7-2 and TRBJ2-7 for the parts outside the CDR3, the full variable domain is GAGVSQSPSNKVTEKGKDVELRCDPISGHTALYWYRQSLGQGLEFLIYFQGNSAPDKSGLPSDRFSAERTGGSVSTLTIQRTQQEDSAVYLCASSLTVPYEQYFGPGTRLTVT.

This clonotype was seen at least ten times. The rearrangement links TRBV10-3 to TRBJ1-2; possible D gene TRBD1, 5 bases. CDR3 length: 14 amino acids. Between the trimmed V and J ends, which lost 2 bases and 9 bases, there was a span of 16 bases. The germline gives CDR1 ENHRY, CDR2 SYGVKD. The CDR3 DNA is TGTGCCATCAGTGAGCCAGGGAATAGTAACAGCTACACCTTC. Translated, it gives CAISEPGNSNSYTF.

The genes are TRBV5-1 and TRBJ2-1; maybe TRBD1 (6 bases). Per the germline V gene, CDR1 is SGHRS and CDR2 is YFSETQ. The CDR3 is 15 residues long. Trimming stripped 0 bases from V and 6 bases from J, with 13 bases between. The CDR3 reads CASSLETGIPNEQFF. The CDR3 DNA reads TGCGCCAGCAGCTTGGAAACAGGGATACCCAATGAGCAGTTCTTC.

The chain employs TRBV12-2 and TRBJ2-1. TRBV12-2 is recorded as a pseudogene. This CDR3 has 13 amino acids. Here the CDR3 DNA reads TGTGCAAGTCGCTTAACCACTAATCGTGAGCAGTTCTTC. Amino acid sequence: CASRLTTNREQFF.

About this clonotype itself: With a much larger clone just one base away, this may be a read error. This is likely a read error, given that the CDR3 carries no conserved phenylalanine or tryptophan at its end. The chain recombines TRBV29-1 with TRBJ2-1; 8 bases match TRBD1. J lost 2 bases, V lost 3 bases, and 9 bases had no gene match. CDR1 is SQVTM and CDR2 is ANQGSEA in the germline V gene. The CDR3 covers 16 residues. CDR3 sequence (DNA): TGCAGCGTTGAGGGAATTGGGACAGGAGCCTACAATGAGCAGTTCTCC. This gives the protein CSVEGIGTGAYNEQFS.

Many counts were recorded for this clonotype. The chain couples TRBV6-2 or TRBV6-3 to TRBJ2-7; 7 bases fit TRBD1. V lost 7 bases, J lost 3 bases, and 12 bases stayed unmatched. The germline CDR1 and CDR2 sequences are MNHEY and SVGEGT. The CDR3 spans 15 residues. The CDR3 sequence is CASNEQGDQNYEQYF. The CDR3 DNA sequence: TGTGCCAGCAATGAGCAGGGGGACCAAAACTACGAGCAGTACTTC.

This clonotype was detected ten times or more. This chain uses TRBV6-6 with TRBJ2-1, with D perhaps matching TRBD1 (6 bases). This CDR3 has 14 amino acids. Germline CDR1 and CDR2: MNHNY and SVGAGI (reference sequence). V lost 5 bases to trimming and J lost 7 bases, with 15 bases between them. This CDR3 is CASSLSTGVNEQFF. The CDR3 DNA follows: TGTGCCAGCAGTCTCTCGACAGGAGTGAATGAGCAGTTCTTC.